One sample yielded the 19 T cell receptor beta chains listed below, sequenced in a study of T cell responses to AZD1222 COVID-19 vaccine. Method: immunoSEQ multiplex PCR; TCRdb's copy keeps in-frame clones and lacks some. The sample has more than 150,000 clones; roughly 93% are singletons. The sequences come from peripheral blood, collected on day 0 of AZD1222 vaccination. These receptor sequences come from an adult in good health.

The V and J genes are TRBV4-3 and TRBJ1-2, with 7 bases fitting TRBD1. V was pared by 0 bases and J by 4 bases, with 5 bases of the junction left unmatched. Germline CDR1 and CDR2: LGHNA and YSLEER. The CDR3 is 15 amino acids. CDR3 sequence (DNA): TGCGCCAGCAGCCAAGATGTACAGGGGCTCTATGGCTACACCTTC. It specifies CASSQDVQGLYGYTF.

The V call is TRBV10-3, the J call TRBJ2-1, with 11 bases matching TRBD2. Trimming took 6 bases from V and 8 from J; bases not matched to a gene: 6. The germline V gene has CDR1 ENHRY and CDR2 SYGVKD. This CDR3 is built from 14 residues. The CDR3 DNA reads as TGTGCCATCAGCACTAGCGGGGGAAGTGATGAGCAGTTCTTC. It encodes CAISTSGGSDEQFF.

The rearrangement uses TRBV10-1 and TRBJ2-2; D remains unclear. Trimming pared 2 bases from V and 1 base from J, leaving 11 bases between. Looked up from germline, CDR1 is WNHNN and CDR2 is SYGVQD (reference sequence). The CDR3 is 16 amino acids. CDR3 sequence: CASSEPRTGNTGELFF. CDR3 nucleotide sequence: TGCGCCAGCAGTGAGCCACGGACGGGGAACACCGGGGAGCTGTTTTTT.

CDR3 in amino acids: CASSPQGLSFYGYTF. The CDR3, as DNA: TGTGCCAGCAGCCCACAGGGATTATCATTCTATGGCTACACCTTC. J is TRBJ1-2 and V is TRBV7-2; D is possibly TRBD1 (6 bases). The length of the CDR3 is 15 residues. V was shortened by 5 bases and J by 4 bases, with 17 bases between the two germline ends. The germline V gene encodes CDR1 SGHTA and CDR2 FQGNSA. Full variable domain (missing parts from reference TRBV7-2 and TRBJ1-2): GAGVSQSPSNKVTEKGKDVELRCDPISGHTALYWYRQSLGQGLEFLIYFQGNSAPDKSGLPSDRFSAERTGGSVSTLTIQRTQQEDSAVYLCASSPQGLSFYGYTFGSGTRLTVV.

This rearrangement joins TRBV7-8 to TRBJ1-5; tentatively, D is TRBD1 (5 bases). V lost 5 bases to trimming and J lost 1 base, with 12 bases between them. This CDR3 has 15 residues. Germline loops: CDR1 SGHVS, CDR2 FQNEAQ. The CDR3 DNA reads TGTGCCAGCAGCCTGGGGGGTTTGAGCAATCAGCCCCAGCATTTT. Encoded protein: CASSLGGLSNQPQHF.

V usage is TRBV24-1 and J usage is TRBJ2-1, with D possibly being TRBD2 (5 bases). The CDR3 covers 13 residues. The germline V gene has CDR1 KGHDR and CDR2 SFDVKD. The V and J ends lost 7 bases and 7 bases respectively, with 13 bases between them. CDR3 amino acids: CATSRENTNEQFF. CDR3 sequence (DNA): TGTGCCACCAGCCGGGAAAACACTAATGAGCAGTTCTTC.

V gene TRBV28 combines with J gene TRBJ2-1, with D maybe TRBD2 (5 bases). Germline V gene sequence: CDR1 MDHEN, CDR2 SYDVKM. CDR3 length equals 9 residues. The V and J ends lost 9 bases and 12 bases respectively, with 9 bases between them. CDR3 sequence: CASGEWQFF. For the CDR3, the DNA is TGTGCCAGTGGGGAGTGGCAGTTCTTC.

The count of this clone is one. The chain links TRBV9 to TRBJ1-2; maybe TRBD1 (5 bases). Trimming removed 0 bases from V and 4 bases from J, with 13 bases in between. This CDR3 is 15 amino acids long. Germline V gives CDR1 SGDLS, CDR2 YYNGEE. Written as DNA, the CDR3 is TGTGCCAGCAGCGTAGATGGGGGATCTATCTATGGCTACACCTTC. It codes for CASSVDGGSIYGYTF.

V gene TRBV7-9 combines with J gene TRBJ2-7; D not certain. CDR1 and CDR2 from the germline V gene are SEHNR and FQNEAQ (reference sequence). This CDR3 has 13 residues. Trimming left V 1 base short and J 3 bases short, with 7 bases between. The DNA for the CDR3 is TGTGCCAGCAGCTTAGTAAACGACTACGAGCAGTACTTC. This gives the protein CASSLVNDYEQYF.

The chain links TRBV4-2 to TRBJ1-4; 7 nucleotides match TRBD1. Trimming cost V 4 bases and J 3 bases; bases outside gene matches: 8. Germline CDR1 reads LGHNA; CDR2 reads YNFKEQ. The CDR3 has 16 amino acids. The CDR3 DNA sequence: TGTGCCAGCAGCCGGTTTGGGACAGACCCTAATGAAAAACTGTTTTTT. Protein product: CASSRFGTDPNEKLFF.

This chain joins TRBV7-8 and TRBJ2-7; D tentatively reads TRBD1 or TRBD2 (6 bases each). V was pared by 3 bases and J by 2 bases, with 14 bases between. Germline CDR1 reads SGHVS; CDR2 reads FQNEAQ. The CDR3 length is 15 residues. CDR3 nucleotides: TGTGCCAGCAGCTTTCTGGGGGGCAGGCCCTACGAGCAGTACTTC. Its protein product is CASSFLGGRPYEQYF.

As concerns this clone: The sample contains more than one DNA sequence encoding this CDR3. The chain uses TRBV9 and TRBJ2-7; tentatively, D is TRBD1 or TRBD2 (5 bases each). This CDR3 has 14 residues. CDR1 SGDLS and CDR2 YYNGEE come from the germline V gene. The ends were cut back, 0 bases at V and 4 bases at J, with 11 bases in the middle. The CDR3 is CASSVGGTGYEQYF. For the CDR3, the DNA is TGTGCCAGCAGCGTAGGAGGGACGGGTTACGAGCAGTACTTC.

The CDR3 nucleotides read TGTGCCAGCAGTTACCACCGGGAGGGCCTAGATACGCAGTATTTT. Encoded protein: CASSYHREGLDTQYF. The J gene is TRBJ2-3, the V gene TRBV6-5, with TRBD2 matching 8 bases. J was trimmed by 5 bases and V by 2 bases; bases with no gene match: 6. The V gene's germline CDR1 is MNHEY and CDR2 SVGAGI. The CDR3 sequence is 15 residues long.

The chain links TRBV7-8 to TRBJ2-7; D is unresolved. The CDR3 loop spans 14 amino acids. Germline V CDR1 and CDR2: SGHVS, FQNEAQ. V was shortened by 6 bases and J by 3 bases, with 15 bases between the two germline ends. The CDR3 protein is CASSRPPIDYEQYF. CDR3 nucleotides: TGTGCCAGCAGTCGCCCTCCCATCGACTACGAGCAGTACTTC.

This chain joins TRBV7-9 and TRBJ2-7; maybe TRBD2 (5 bases). Germline V CDR1 and CDR2: SEHNR, FQNEAQ (reference sequence). The germline V and J ends were trimmed by 8 bases and 2 bases, with 7 bases remaining between them. The length of the CDR3 is 11 residues. CDR3 bases: TGTGCCAGCGCGCGGGCCTACGAGCAGTACTTC. Protein: CASARAYEQYF.

The V and J genes are TRBV5-4 and TRBJ1-2; D may be TRBD1 (6 bases). The CDR3 covers 13 residues. V was trimmed by 1 base and J by 8 bases, leaving 12 bases between them. CDR1 SGHNT and CDR2 YYREEE come from the germline V gene (reference sequence). CDR3 in DNA: TGTGCCAGCAGCTTGACGGGGGCGTTGGGCTACACCTTC. Protein sequence: CASSLTGALGYTF. Filled out from reference TRBV5-4 and TRBJ1-2, the complete variable domain reads ETGVTQSPTHLIKTRGQQVTLRCSSQSGHNTVSWYQQALGQGPQFIFQYYREEENGRGNFPPRFSGLQFPNYSSELNVNALELDDSALYLCASSLTGALGYTFGSGTRLTVV.

The chain links TRBV28 to TRBJ2-1; D call uncertain. V was clipped by 6 bases and J by 4 bases, with 7 bases between them. Germline CDR1 MDHEN, CDR2 SYDVKM. This CDR3 comprises 12 residues. The CDR3 DNA is TGTGCCAGCAGCATCAGATACAATGAGCAGTTCTTC. This codes for CASSIRYNEQFF.

The chain combines TRBV6-2 or TRBV6-3 with TRBJ2-3; TRBD2 might be the D (7 bases). V dropped 2 bases and J dropped 0 bases, with 15 bases sitting between them. CDR1 is MNHEY and CDR2 is SVGEGT in the germline V gene. CDR3 length: 17 residues. The CDR3 DNA is TGTGCCAGCAGTTACGGGGGCGGGGGCCAAAGCACAGATACGCAGTATTTT. Translating it yields CASSYGGGGQSTDTQYF.

The chain joins TRBV27 to TRBJ2-2; 10 nucleotides line up with TRBD2. The J segment lost 4 bases and the V segment lost 7 bases, leaving 12 bases of the junction unmatched. Germline loops: CDR1 MNHEY, CDR2 SMNVEV (reference sequence). The CDR3 contains 17 residues. CDR3 protein: CASTLRSAGGVTGELFF. CDR3 coding DNA: TGTGCCAGCACCCTGAGATCAGCGGGAGGGGTCACCGGGGAGCTGTTTTTT.